A selection of T cell receptor beta chains follows, all from one sample in a study of immune aging and cytomegalovirus after organ transplant. Via MiXCR, TCRdb re-called the single-cell sequencing reads, giving one row per CDR3 protein. The sample carries 20,000 or so distinct CDR3 sequences, about a third recorded once. Their specific antigens are unknown. Material: CMV peptide-activated CD4+ and CD8+ T cells sorted from blood, obtained at five time points, pooled. The source of these receptors is a female donor who had a heart transplant and CMV viremia. The CDR3 runs from the conserved cysteine through the conserved F or W. The D gene is left open where the match is weak. Size values are once, few and many counts, or a class for expanded clones, and some rows have none.

d_call: TRBD2; j_call: TRBJ2-7; v_call: TRBV20-1; clone_size: medium-sized; cdr3_aa: CSALSSGEDYEQYF; cdr3_nt: TGCAGTGCACTCTCTAGCGGGGAAGACTACGAGCAGTACTTC
d_call: .; j_call: TRBJ2-3; v_call: TRBV3-1; clone_size: many; cdr3_aa: CASSQGTDTDTQYF; cdr3_nt: TGTGCCAGCAGCCAAGGGACAGATACAGATACGCAGTATTTT
d_call: TRBD2; j_call: TRBJ2-1; v_call: TRBV24-1; clone_size: many; cdr3_aa: CATSDPSGRVTNEQFF; cdr3_nt: TGTGCCACCAGTGATCCCAGCGGGAGGGTTACAAATGAGCAGTTCTTC
d_call: .; j_call: TRBJ1-5; v_call: TRBV7-9; clone_size: many; cdr3_aa: CASSSGLLLAKYQPQHF; cdr3_nt: TGTGCCAGCAGCTCCGGGCTTCTCCTTGCGAAGTATCAGCCCCAGCATTTT
d_call: TRBD1; j_call: TRBJ1-4; v_call: TRBV7-2; clone_size: few; cdr3_aa: CASSRTSGTAAEKLFF; cdr3_nt: TGTGCCAGCAGCCGGACTAGCGGGACAGCGGCAGAAAAACTGTTTTTT
d_call: .; j_call: TRBJ2-1; v_call: TRBV5-1; clone_size: .; cdr3_aa: CASWVSNSEQFF; cdr3_nt: TGCGCCAGCTGGGTCAGTAACAGTGAGCAGTTCTTC
d_call: .; j_call: TRBJ1-3; v_call: TRBV28; clone_size: .; cdr3_aa: CASSLLRLGGPSGNTIYF; cdr3_nt: TGTGCCAGCAGTTTGCTGCGTCTGGGGGGCCCCTCTGGAAACACCATATATTTT
d_call: TRBD2; j_call: TRBJ2-7; v_call: TRBV20-1; clone_size: few; cdr3_aa: CSASPGGAGEDEQYF; cdr3_nt: TGCAGTGCTAGCCCCGGGGGGGCGGGAGAGGATGAGCAGTACTTC
d_call: .; j_call: TRBJ1-1; v_call: TRBV11-3; clone_size: few; cdr3_aa: CASSSRQSEAFF; cdr3_nt: TGTGCCAGCAGCTCGAGACAGAGTGAAGCTTTCTTT
d_call: TRBD1; j_call: TRBJ1-4; v_call: TRBV9; clone_size: .; cdr3_aa: CASSGTGTVREKLFF; cdr3_nt: TGTGCCAGCAGCGGGACCGGGACAGTCCGTGAAAAACTGTTTTTT
d_call: TRBD2; j_call: TRBJ2-7; v_call: TRBV18; clone_size: many; cdr3_aa: CASSRGTSETYEQYF; cdr3_nt: TGTGCCAGCTCACGGGGGACTAGCGAGACCTACGAGCAGTACTTC
d_call: .; j_call: TRBJ2-2; v_call: TRBV29-1; clone_size: .; cdr3_aa: CSVEGGPGELFF; cdr3_nt: TGCAGCGTTGAAGGCGGTCCCGGGGAGCTGTTTTTT
d_call: TRBD1; j_call: TRBJ2-2; v_call: TRBV20-1; clone_size: few; cdr3_aa: CSARTGGGTGELFF; cdr3_nt: TGCAGTGCCCGGACAGGGGGCGGCACCGGGGAGCTGTTTTTT
d_call: .; j_call: TRBJ1-3; v_call: TRBV5-4; clone_size: many; cdr3_aa: CASSRGPGALGTAGNTIYF; cdr3_nt: TGTGCCAGCAGCCGGGGGCCAGGGGCCCTCGGCACTGCTGGAAACACCATATATTTT
d_call: .; j_call: TRBJ2-7; v_call: TRBV7-2; clone_size: few; cdr3_aa: CASSLAEMSYEQYF; cdr3_nt: TGTGCCAGCAGCTTAGCGGAGATGTCCTACGAGCAGTACTTC
d_call: TRBD1; j_call: TRBJ2-7; v_call: TRBV2; clone_size: .; cdr3_aa: CASSNPGQGPYEQYF; cdr3_nt: TGTGCCAGCAGCAATCCGGGACAGGGCCCCTACGAGCAGTACTTC
d_call: TRBD2; j_call: TRBJ2-7; v_call: TRBV6-1; clone_size: .; cdr3_aa: CASCGPSGPRLYEQYF; cdr3_nt: TGTGCCAGCTGCGGGCCTAGCGGGCCCCGACTCTACGAGCAGTACTTC
d_call: .; j_call: TRBJ2-1; v_call: TRBV11-1; clone_size: .; cdr3_aa: CASSLLAADPEQFF; cdr3_nt: TGTGCCAGCAGCTTATTAGCTGCAGATCCTGAGCAGTTCTTC
d_call: TRBD2; j_call: TRBJ2-7; v_call: TRBV29-1; clone_size: .; cdr3_aa: CSVQGTSGSYEQYF; cdr3_nt: TGCAGCGTTCAGGGGACTAGCGGCTCCTACGAGCAGTACTTC
d_call: .; j_call: TRBJ2-2; v_call: TRBV29-1; clone_size: few; cdr3_aa: CSVAGTLNTGELFF; cdr3_nt: TGCAGCGTTGCCGGGACCTTGAACACCGGGGAGCTGTTTTTT
d_call: .; j_call: TRBJ1-3; v_call: TRBV5-4; clone_size: .; cdr3_aa: CASSGGPNSGNTIYF; cdr3_nt: TGTGCCAGCAGCGGAGGACCGAACTCTGGAAACACCATATATTTT
d_call: .; j_call: TRBJ2-7; v_call: TRBV2; clone_size: many; cdr3_aa: CASSEEPVSSYEQYF; cdr3_nt: TGTGCCAGCAGTGAGGAGCCAGTAAGTTCCTACGAGCAGTACTTC
d_call: TRBD1; j_call: TRBJ1-2; v_call: TRBV7-9; clone_size: few; cdr3_aa: CASRLPWDRVGTF; cdr3_nt: TGTGCCAGCAGGCTCCCCTGGGACAGGGTTGGGACCTTC
d_call: .; j_call: TRBJ1-6; v_call: TRBV7-9; clone_size: many; cdr3_aa: CASSPPNSPLHF; cdr3_nt: TGTGCCAGCAGCCCACCCAACTCACCCCTCCACTTT
d_call: .; j_call: TRBJ1-2; v_call: TRBV3-1; clone_size: medium-sized; cdr3_aa: CASSPGGSGIGYTF; cdr3_nt: TGTGCCAGCAGCCCGGGCGGGTCGGGTATCGGCTACACCTTC
d_call: .; j_call: TRBJ2-7; v_call: TRBV18; clone_size: .; cdr3_aa: CASSPGTTPYEQYF; cdr3_nt: TGTGCCAGCTCACCAGGGACCACCCCCTACGAGCAGTACTTC
d_call: TRBD2; j_call: TRBJ2-1; v_call: TRBV11-3; clone_size: .; cdr3_aa: CASSGTSGNERFF; cdr3_nt: TGTGCCAGCAGCGGGACTAGCGGGAATGAGCGGTTCTTC
d_call: .; j_call: TRBJ1-5; v_call: TRBV21-1; clone_size: .; cdr3_aa: CASSKGEKWPQHF; cdr3_nt: TGTGCCAGCAGCAAAGGGGAAAAATGGCCCCAGCATTTT
d_call: TRBD1; j_call: TRBJ1-5; v_call: TRBV12-3/TRBV12-4; clone_size: .; cdr3_aa: CASSRQGKSNQPQHF; cdr3_nt: TGTGCCAGCAGTCGACAGGGCAAAAGCAATCAGCCCCAGCATTTT
d_call: .; j_call: TRBJ1-2; v_call: TRBV27; clone_size: many; cdr3_aa: CASSSMGGSGGYTF; cdr3_nt: TGTGCCAGCAGTTCCATGGGGGGCTCGGGTGGCTACACCTTC
d_call: .; j_call: TRBJ1-1; v_call: TRBV4-3; clone_size: .; cdr3_aa: CASSHSTSDTEAFF; cdr3_nt: TGCGCCAGCAGCCACTCCACTAGTGACACTGAAGCTTTCTTT
d_call: .; j_call: TRBJ1-2; v_call: TRBV7-2; clone_size: .; cdr3_aa: CASSLVQTPGGGYTF; cdr3_nt: TGTGCCAGCAGCTTGGTACAGACACCTGGGGGTGGCTACACCTTC
d_call: TRBD2; j_call: TRBJ2-2; v_call: TRBV9; clone_size: many; cdr3_aa: CASSVGSGLASGELFF; cdr3_nt: TGTGCCAGCAGCGTAGGGTCCGGACTAGCATCCGGGGAGCTGTTTTTT
d_call: TRBD1; j_call: TRBJ2-1; v_call: TRBV5-6; clone_size: .; cdr3_aa: CASSLGDRGTYNEQFF; cdr3_nt: TGTGCCAGCAGCCTAGGGGACAGGGGCACTTACAATGAGCAGTTCTTC
d_call: TRBD1; j_call: TRBJ2-3; v_call: TRBV5-6; clone_size: .; cdr3_aa: CASSLATGTDTQYF; cdr3_nt: TGTGCCAGCAGCTTGGCGACAGGGACAGATACGCAGTATTTT
d_call: .; j_call: TRBJ1-4; v_call: TRBV5-1; clone_size: .; cdr3_aa: CASSLSPAGSANEKLFF; cdr3_nt: TGCGCCAGCAGCTTGTCTCCTGCAGGGTCCGCTAATGAAAAACTGTTTTTT